These T cell receptor beta chains were read from a single sample in a study of cytomegalovirus exposure and HLA in healthy donors. Sequencing was performed with immunoSEQ multiplex PCR; in TCRdb, only in-frame clones are kept and a portion is missing. The table records about 140,000 clones, around a tenth of them present only once. The material sequenced was PBMCs. These receptors were taken from a male donor in good health and CMV-seronegative. The CDR3 runs from the conserved cysteine through the conserved F or W. Each record gives: J gene, clone size, D gene, V gene, CDR3 DNA, CDR3 protein. A D gene is named only where the DNA matches it firmly. Clone size is stated in some rows and not others, as once, few, many or a class when expanded.

TRBJ1-1	.	.	TRBV27	TGTGCCAGCAGTTCGACAGCCATGAACACTGAAGCTTTCTTT	CASSSTAMNTEAFF
TRBJ2-7	few	TRBD2	TRBV6-5	TGTGCCAGCAGGGGAAGCGGGACCACCTACGAGCAGTACTTC	CASRGSGTTYEQYF
TRBJ2-1	.	.	TRBV4-3	TGCGCCAGCAGCCAAGTTGCCGACCCTCAGGGTCCAGCCCAGTTCTTC	CASSQVADPQGPAQFF
TRBJ2-7	few	TRBD2	TRBV30	TGTGCCTGGAGCTGGGGGGGGACCTACGAGCAGTACTTC	CAWSWGGTYEQYF
TRBJ1-1	.	.	TRBV7-2	TGTGCCAGCAGCTTAGTAATCGGTTCGGAGTCCGGGGCTTTCTTT	CASSLVIGSESGAFF
TRBJ2-1	few	.	TRBV5-4	TGTGCCAGCAGCCTCCCTAACGACTACGCCTACAATGAGCAGTTCTTC	CASSLPNDYAYNEQFF
TRBJ2-1	.	TRBD2	TRBV4-2	TGTGCCAGCAGCCAATCGGGACTAGACTACAATGAGCAGTTCTTC	CASSQSGLDYNEQFF
TRBJ2-7	.	TRBD1	TRBV2	TGTGCTAGCAGGGGGCAAGGGAACGAGCAGTACTTC	CASRGQGNEQYF
TRBJ1-2	few	.	TRBV6-5	TGTGCCAGCAGTTCCAAACTCTTCTATGGCTACACCTTC	CASSSKLFYGYTF
TRBJ1-2	few	.	TRBV6-6	TGTGCCAGCTCCCAACAGGAAGATGGCTACACCTTC	CASSQQEDGYTF
TRBJ2-1	.	.	TRBV7-2	TGTGCCAGCACCCCAACAGGGAACTCCTACAATGAGCAGTTCTTC	CASTPTGNSYNEQFF
TRBJ2-7	.	TRBD2	TRBV4-3	TGCGCCAGCAGCCAAGTCGACCATTTCGAAAGACTAGCGGGGGGCAGCTCCTACGAGCAGTACTTC	CASSQVDHFERLAGGSSYEQYF
TRBJ1-1	.	TRBD1	TRBV13	TGTGCCAGCAGCGTGGGACAGGAAGCTTTCTTT	CASSVGQEAFF
TRBJ2-7	.	.	TRBV30	TGTGCCTGGAGTGTACTTGGGGGAGGCAGCTCCTACGAGCAGTACTTC	CAWSVLGGGSSYEQYF
TRBJ2-7	.	.	TRBV7-2	TGTGCCAGCGGAGGGACCAGCTACGAGCAGTACTTC	CASGGTSYEQYF
TRBJ1-5	few	.	TRBV19	TGTGCCAGTAGTATTGGGCAGGGCGGGGACCAGCCCCAGCATTTT	CASSIGQGGDQPQHF
TRBJ2-3	.	TRBD2	TRBV29-1	TGCAGCGTTAGCGGGAGAGCGACAGATACGCAGTATTTT	CSVSGRATDTQYF
TRBJ1-1	few	.	TRBV6-4	TGTGCCAGCAGTGACGAAGGGGACACTGAAGCTTTCTTT	CASSDEGDTEAFF